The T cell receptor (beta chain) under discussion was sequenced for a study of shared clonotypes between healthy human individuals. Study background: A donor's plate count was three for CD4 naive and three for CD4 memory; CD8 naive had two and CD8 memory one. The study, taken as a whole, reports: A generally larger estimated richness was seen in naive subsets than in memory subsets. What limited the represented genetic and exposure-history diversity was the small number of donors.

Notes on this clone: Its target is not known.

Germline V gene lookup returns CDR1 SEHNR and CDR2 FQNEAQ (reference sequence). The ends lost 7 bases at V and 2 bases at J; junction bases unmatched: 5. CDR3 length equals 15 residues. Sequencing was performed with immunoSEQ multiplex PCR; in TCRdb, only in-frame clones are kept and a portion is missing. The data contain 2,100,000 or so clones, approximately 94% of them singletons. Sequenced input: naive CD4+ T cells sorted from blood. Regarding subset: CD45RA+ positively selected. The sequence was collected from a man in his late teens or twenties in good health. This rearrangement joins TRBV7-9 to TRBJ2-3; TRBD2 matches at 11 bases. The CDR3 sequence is CASTLLAGVTDTQYF. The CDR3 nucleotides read TGTGCCAGCACCCTACTAGCGGGGGTCACAGATACGCAGTATTTT.